This passage covers 21 T cell receptor beta chains from one sample sequenced in a study of shared clonotypes between healthy human individuals. TCRdb's copy holds only in-frame clones and misses some; the assay was immunoSEQ multiplex PCR. The sample has more than 2,000,000 clones; roughly 92% are singletons. What was sequenced was naive CD4+ T cells sorted from blood. Subset reported: CD45RA+ positively selected. Receptors originate from a man between 18 and 35 years old in good health.

Comments on this clone: Other DNA sequences in the same sample also yield this CDR3. The chain has TRBV7-2 and TRBJ1-1; 7 nucleotides agree with TRBD1. CDR1 is SGHTA and CDR2 is FQGNSA in the germline V gene. The CDR3 runs 14 residues. Germline trimming cut 5 bases from V and 0 bases from J; bases unmatched to any gene: 3. CDR3 protein: CASSLGQLNTEAFF. CDR3 DNA sequence: TGTGCCAGCAGCCTGGGACAGTTGAACACTGAAGCTTTCTTT.

The chain joins TRBV28 to TRBJ2-6; a weak D match, TRBD2 (6 bases). With 5 bases removed from V and 0 bases from J, the gap between germline ends came to 8 bases. CDR3 length equals 15 residues. Germline lookup yields CDR1 MDHEN and CDR2 SYDVKM. CDR3 DNA: TGTGCCAGCAGTATCGGGAGCTCTGGGGCCAACGTCCTGACTTTC. Protein: CASSIGSSGANVLTF. Supplemented by reference TRBV28 and TRBJ2-6, the full variable domain reads DVKVTQSSRYLVKRTGEKVFLECVQDMDHENMFWYRQDPGLGLRLIYFSYDVKMKEKGDIPEGYSVSREKKERFSLILESASTNQTSMYLCASSIGSSGANVLTFGAGSRLTVL.

This clone turned up a few times. The chain uses TRBV5-1 and TRBJ1-1, with TRBD1 as a possible D gene (5 bases). The CDR3 runs to 13 residues. Germline lookup yields CDR1 SGHRS and CDR2 YFSETQ. V gave up 4 bases and J gave up 4 bases, with 11 bases separating them. The chain's CDR3 is CASSQQVITEAFF. The CDR3 DNA reads TGCGCCAGCAGCCAACAGGTTATCACTGAAGCTTTCTTT.

The V call is TRBV6-5, the J call TRBJ2-7, with TRBD1 matching 9 bases. Germline V CDR1 and CDR2: MNHEY, SVGAGI. V lost 6 bases and J lost 3; bases outside the gene matches: 9. The CDR3 totals 15 residues. The chain's CDR3 is CASRKPGQGSYEQYF. The CDR3 DNA reads TGTGCCAGCAGGAAGCCGGGACAGGGAAGCTACGAGCAGTACTTC.

This clone was seen a few times. The rearrangement uses TRBV19 and TRBJ1-5, with 10 positions matching TRBD1. In germline, CDR1 is LNHDA, CDR2 SQIVND (reference sequence). V lost 8 bases to trimming and J lost 8 bases; unmatched junction nucleotides: 9. The CDR3 length is 14 residues. The CDR3 DNA sequence: TGTGCCAGTTCCTGGACAGGGGGACTGGAGCCCCAGCATTTT. It translates to CASSWTGGLEPQHF.

V and J are TRBV4-1 and TRBJ2-5; 14 nucleotides match TRBD2. The last part of the DNA fits TRBJ2-7 better; the J call may be wrong. This CDR3 spans 15 amino acids. CDR1 and CDR2 (germline): MGHRA, YSYEKL. In DNA, the CDR3 is TGCGCCAGCAGACCGGGACTAGCGGGAGCCTACGAGCAGTACTTC. This encodes CASRPGLAGAYEQYF.

This clone was observed a handful of times. Different DNA sequences within this sample yield the same CDR3. This chain links TRBV5-6 with TRBJ1-5; D call uncertain. The V gene's germline CDR1 is SGHDT and CDR2 YYEEEE. Trimming took off 1 base at V and 1 base at J, with 3 bases between the two ends. The CDR3 length is 13 residues. In DNA, the CDR3 is TGTGCCAGCAGCTTGAACAGCAATCAGCCCCAGCATTTT. Its protein product is CASSLNSNQPQHF.

The CDR3 spells CASRGTSVYNEQFF. The CDR3 nucleotides are TGTGCCAGCAGAGGGACTAGCGTCTACAATGAGCAGTTCTTC. The chain carries TRBV2 and TRBJ2-1, with 10 bases matching TRBD2. The CDR3 length is 14 residues. Trimming cost V 6 bases and J 3 bases; bases outside gene matches: 2. Germline CDR1 is SNHLY and CDR2 is FYNNEI.

J is TRBJ2-3 and V is TRBV4-3, with 8 bases lining up with TRBD2. The CDR3 contains 15 residues. The trim removed 4 bases at V and 2 bases at J, leaving 5 bases unmatched. Looked up from germline, CDR1 is LGHNA and CDR2 is YSLEER. The CDR3 spells CASSLSGIITDTQYF. The CDR3 bases are TGCGCCAGCAGCCTTAGCGGGATAATCACAGATACGCAGTATTTT.

This chain joins TRBV19 and TRBJ2-1, with 13 positions matching TRBD2. Trimming cost V 3 bases and J 8 bases; bases outside gene matches: 10. Looked up from germline, CDR1 is LNHDA and CDR2 is SQIVND (reference sequence). The CDR3 covers 17 residues. The CDR3 loop is CASSIGTSGMRLDEQFF. The CDR3 DNA is TGTGCCAGTAGTATCGGGACTAGCGGGATGAGGTTGGATGAGCAGTTCTTC.

The chain's CDR3 is CASSEQIAGEAFF. The DNA of the CDR3 is TGTGCCAGCAGTGAACAGATTGCGGGGGAAGCTTTCTTT. V is TRBV2 and J is TRBJ1-1; D is undetermined. V was pared by 2 bases and J by 8 bases, with 12 bases between. Per the germline V gene, CDR1 is SNHLY and CDR2 is FYNNEI. The CDR3 is 13 amino acids.

V usage is TRBV6-6 and J usage is TRBJ2-7, with TRBD1 matching 7 bases. Looked up from germline, CDR1 is MNHNY and CDR2 is SVGAGI (reference sequence). The V and J ends lost 5 bases and 3 bases, in that order; junction bases with no gene match: 7. This CDR3 has 14 residues. Here the CDR3 reads CASSSPGQNYEQYF. The CDR3 DNA is TGTGCCAGCAGTAGCCCGGGACAGAACTACGAGCAGTACTTC.

This clone was found once. The CDR3 DNA sequence: TGCGCCAGCAGCCGCACTAGCGGGGGACAAGAGACCCAGTACTTC. This sequence encodes CASSRTSGGQETQYF. This chain connects TRBV5-1 to TRBJ2-5, with 11 bases that match TRBD2. This CDR3 is built from 15 residues. V lost 4 bases to trimming and J lost 2 bases; unmatched junction nucleotides: 4. The germline CDR1 and CDR2 sequences are SGHRS and YFSETQ.

The rearrangement links TRBV9 to TRBJ2-1; TRBD1 might be the D (5 bases). The germline CDR1 and CDR2 sequences are SGDLS and YYNGEE. This CDR3 has 16 amino acids. Trimming removed 0 bases at V and 4 bases at J, with 14 bases between. The CDR3 reads CASSVGGPGQYNEQFF. As DNA, the CDR3 is TGTGCCAGCAGCGTAGGTGGGCCAGGGCAGTACAATGAGCAGTTCTTC.

This chain links TRBV30 with TRBJ2-3; no definite D call. Per germline, CDR1 GTSNPN and CDR2 SVGIG (reference sequence). V was cut by 0 bases and J by 4 bases, with 11 bases left in between. This CDR3 has 14 amino acids. CDR3 amino acids: CAWSVLGRSDTQYF. CDR3 sequence (DNA): TGTGCCTGGAGTGTCCTAGGGCGCTCAGATACGCAGTATTTT.

The rearrangement links TRBV15 to TRBJ2-7; a possible D gene is TRBD1 (6 bases). The length of the CDR3 is 15 residues. CDR1 LNHNV and CDR2 YYDKDF come from the germline V gene (reference sequence). The V end was cut by 3 bases, the J end by 2 bases, with 14 bases between. In DNA form, the CDR3 reads TGTGCCACCAGCAGGGCCCCGGGACACACCTACGAGCAGTACTTC. Translation: CATSRAPGHTYEQYF.

The genes are TRBV18 and TRBJ2-2, with D unclear. Trimming cost V 3 bases and J 0 bases, with 14 bases left between them. CDR3 length equals 17 residues. Looked up from germline, CDR1 is KGHSH and CDR2 is LQKENI. CDR3 in DNA: TGTGCCAGCTCACCTCAAGTTCCGGGCGCGAACACCGGGGAGCTGTTTTTT. It translates to CASSPQVPGANTGELFF.

The chain links TRBV5-3 to TRBJ2-1; the D is unclear. TRBV5-3 is an ORF for which the function is uncertain. V lost 5 bases and J lost 7, with 13 bases in between. The CDR3 contains 13 residues. The CDR3 protein is CARRDRKGNEQFF. The CDR3 nucleotides are TGTGCCAGAAGGGATCGGAAAGGGAATGAGCAGTTCTTC.

This clone was counted between two and nine times. Within the sample, other DNA sequences also encode this same CDR3. The chain links TRBV6-5 to TRBJ1-1; D is unresolved. CDR1 is MNHEY, CDR2 SVGAGI, per germline. This CDR3 has 11 residues. V lost 6 bases, J lost 1 base, and 3 bases lay in between. DNA for the CDR3: TGTGCCAGCAGCAAGAACACTGAAGCTTTCTTT. Protein sequence: CASSKNTEAFF.

The genes are TRBV4-3 and TRBJ2-3, with 8 nucleotides matching TRBD2. With 1 base clipped from V and 6 bases from J, the junction kept 6 bases outside the gene matches. The CDR3 extends over 15 amino acids. Germline values: CDR1 LGHNA, CDR2 YSLEER. CDR3 amino acids: CASSQASRLADTQYF. The CDR3 DNA reads TGCGCCAGCAGCCAAGCTTCCCGACTAGCGGATACGCAGTATTTT.

The CDR3 nucleotides are TGCGCCAGCAGCCAAGAGTTAGGCGGGGAGCTGTTTTTT. This encodes CASSQELGGELFF. V gene TRBV4-3 combines with J gene TRBJ2-2, with D uncertain. CDR1 is LGHNA, CDR2 YSLEER, per germline. V was shortened by 0 bases and J by 7 bases, with 6 bases between the two germline ends. The CDR3 has 13 amino acids.